This T cell receptor beta chain was found in a study of T cells in Graves' hyperthyroidism and ophthalmopathy. From germline, CDR1 is MNHEY and CDR2 SMNVEV (reference sequence). V was pared by 7 bases and J by 1 base, with 10 bases between. CDR3 size: 13 residues. This clonotype came up many times. Authors of the study amplified TCR beta CDR3 regions from RNA transcripts. HTBI primers were the set used in a first-round RT-PCR of the TCR CDR3. TCRdb fed the multiplex PCR reads into MiXCR, producing one record per CDR3 protein. The table includes 450,000 to 650,000 distinct CDR3 sequences, approximately 14% detected once.

The sequenced sample consisted of blood. This chain joins TRBV27 and TRBJ1-1; D unclear. The sequence was obtained from a young woman with Graves' ophthalmopathy. CDR3 bases: TGTGCCAGCACCAATCACCCGAACACTGAAGCTTTCTTT. Translation: CASTNHPNTEAFF.